These 18 T cell receptor beta chains came from one sample sequenced in a study of Graves' ophthalmopathy and Graves' hyperthyroidism. TCR beta CDR3 amplification used RNA transcripts. HTBI-primed RT-PCR formed the first round, and a multiplex PCR formed the second. TCRdb passed the multiplex PCR reads through MiXCR, listing each CDR3 protein once. Here the sample spans over a million distinct CDR3 sequences, about 35% being singletons. The specimen sequenced was peripheral blood or thyroid tissue (not recorded which). These receptors were taken from an adult man with Graves' hyperthyroidism.

This clonotype was observed at least ten times. V gene TRBV20-1 combines with J gene TRBJ1-5; unclear D gene. V shed 5 bases and J shed 3 bases, with 11 bases lying between them. The CDR3 has 13 amino acids. CDR1 is DFQATT, CDR2 SNEGSKA, per germline (reference sequence). The chain's CDR3 is CSAGRGNNQPQHF. Written as DNA, the CDR3 is TGCAGTGCTGGCCGGGGAAACAATCAGCCCCAGCATTTT.

Note on this clonotype: At one end, the junction sequence differs from germline, possibly due to a read error. The chain recombines TRBV7-9 with TRBJ2-6; D is perhaps TRBD1 (6 bases). The CDR3 is made up of 13 amino acids. CDR1 SEHNR and CDR2 FQNEAQ come from the germline V gene (reference sequence). The CDR3 region is CASSFSGDNVLTF. CDR3 sequence (DNA): TGTGCCAGCAGCTTCTCAGGGGACAACGTCCTGACTTTC.

This clonotype was seen many times. The genes are TRBV7-2 and TRBJ1-5, with D uncertain. CDR1 and CDR2 from the germline V gene are SGHTA and FQGNSA. Trimming cost V 5 bases and J 4 bases, with 12 bases left between them. The CDR3 has 14 amino acids. The CDR3 loop reads CASSPRPLNQPQHF. In DNA, the CDR3 is TGTGCCAGCAGCCCCCGGCCCCTTAATCAGCCCCAGCATTTT.

The rearrangement uses TRBV2 and TRBJ2-5, with D possibly TRBD2 on 6 matching bases. Germline values: CDR1 SNHLY, CDR2 FYNNEI. The length of the CDR3 is 14 residues. V was trimmed by 4 bases and J by 4 bases, leaving 13 bases between them. The CDR3, as DNA: TGTGCCAGCAGTGCCCCGGGGGACCGAGAGACCCAGTACTTC. The encoded protein is CASSAPGDRETQYF.

Note on this clonotype: One junction end disagrees with the germline gene, perhaps due to a read error. The chain combines TRBV7-9 with TRBJ2-6; 7 bases agree with TRBD2. The CDR3 is 16 residues long. The germline V gene encodes CDR1 SEHNR and CDR2 FQNEAQ (reference sequence). The CDR3 loop reads CAGGGPTSSGVNVLTF. In nucleotides, the CDR3 is TGTGCTGGGGGGGGTCCCACAAGCTCTGGGGTCAACGTCCTGACTTTC.

The CDR3 loop reads CAISERTGGQETQYF. The CDR3 coding sequence is TGTGCCATCAGTGAAAGAACAGGGGGCCAAGAGACCCAGTACTTC. The chain joins TRBV10-3 to TRBJ2-5; 8 bases map to TRBD1. Germline CDR1 reads ENHRY; CDR2 reads SYGVKD. The V segment lost 3 bases and the J segment 1 base; nucleotides outside the gene matches: 4. This CDR3 comprises 15 residues.

This clonotype showed up many times. The chain recombines TRBV7-3 with TRBJ2-6; unclear D gene. This CDR3 has 16 amino acids. Trimming took 1 base from V and 0 from J, leaving 7 bases between them. CDR1 and CDR2 from the germline V gene are SGHTA and FQGTGA. Written as DNA, the CDR3 is TGTGCCAGCAGCTTAAGGACCATCTCTGGGGCCAACGTCCTGACTTTC. Amino acids: CASSLRTISGANVLTF.

This clonotype was detected many times. The CDR3 DNA sequence: TGTGCCAGCAGCCTTAGCGGGAGTTCCGAGCAGTACTTC. This codes for CASSLSGSSEQYF. The V call is TRBV12-3 or TRBV12-4, the J call TRBJ2-7, with 9 bases aligning to TRBD2. Trimming removed 6 bases from V and 6 bases from J; junction bases left unmatched: 6. The CDR3 has 13 residues.

Of note for this clonotype: This may come from a read error, since a much larger clone is one base off. The V call is TRBV20-1, the J call TRBJ2-6; 7 nucleotides agree with TRBD1. This CDR3 is 16 amino acids long. V dropped 5 bases and J dropped 0; count of bases not matched to a gene: 7. The germline CDR1 and CDR2 sequences are DFQATT and SNEGSKA (reference sequence). The CDR3 nucleotides read TGCAGTGCTGAGGGACAGATCAGCTCTGGGGCCAACGTCCTGACTTTC. Encoded protein: CSAEGQISSGANVLTF.

Turning to this clonotype: A read error may be the cause here, since a much bigger clone is one base away. The chain has TRBV9 and TRBJ1-3, with a possible D match to TRBD1 (6 bases). This CDR3 has 17 residues. V lost 3 bases, J lost 1 base, and 17 bases lay in between. The germline CDR1 and CDR2 sequences are SGDLS and YYNGEE. The CDR3 region has the DNA TGTGCCAGCAGCGCCGGCAGGGGTGCGTCTTCTGGAAACACCATATATTTT. This codes for CASSAGRGASSGNTIYF.

CDR3 sequence reads: CASSLFPSGTELQETQYF. The CDR3 DNA reads TGTGCCAGCAGCTTATTCCCTTCCGGGACAGAGTTACAAGAGACCCAGTACTTC. V and J are TRBV7-4 and TRBJ2-5; 7 bases are shared with TRBD1. Trimming at V came to 2 bases and at J to 2 bases, leaving 14 bases not matched to a gene. Germline V gene sequence: CDR1 SGHVT, CDR2 SQSDAQ. This CDR3 comprises 18 residues.

This clonotype was counted many times. V usage is TRBV5-4 and J usage is TRBJ1-2, with D possibly being TRBD1 (6 bases). This CDR3 comprises 14 residues. From germline, CDR1 is SGHNT and CDR2 YYREEE (reference sequence). V was clipped by 1 base and J by 8 bases, with 15 bases between them. The CDR3 protein is CASSLPGGGIGYTF. The CDR3 nucleotides read TGTGCCAGCAGCTTGCCGGGGGGCGGAATAGGCTACACCTTC. Together with reference TRBV5-4 and TRBJ1-2, the CDR3 gives the full variable domain: ETGVTQSPTHLIKTRGQQVTLRCSSQSGHNTVSWYQQALGQGPQFIFQYYREEENGRGNFPPRFSGLQFPNYSSELNVNALELDDSALYLCASSLPGGGIGYTFGSGTRLTVV.

J is TRBJ1-2 and V is TRBV7-9; TRBD1 might be the D (5 bases). Between the trimmed V and J ends, which lost 5 bases and 5 bases, there was a span of 18 bases. CDR1 SEHNR and CDR2 FQNEAQ come from the germline V gene (reference sequence). The CDR3 is 15 residues long. CDR3 DNA: TGTGCCAGCAGCCATGCCCCGGGACCGGTGTATGGCTACACCTTC. It translates to CASSHAPGPVYGYTF. Full variable domain (outside the CDR3, taken from reference TRBV7-9 and TRBJ1-2): DTGVSQNPRHKITKRGQNVTFRCDPISEHNRLYWYRQTLGQGPEFLTYFQNEAQLEKSRLLSDRFSAERPKGSFSTLEIQRTEQGDSAMYLCASSHAPGPVYGYTFGSGTRLTVV.

This clonotype was found many times. The chain couples TRBV7-8 to TRBJ2-7; D may be TRBD1 (5 bases). This CDR3 region has 13 residues. Trimming pared 5 bases from V and 3 bases from J, leaving 11 bases between. Germline V gene sequence: CDR1 SGHVS, CDR2 FQNEAQ. CDR3 DNA: TGTGCCAGCAGCATGACAGACAACTACGAGCAGTACTTC. It specifies CASSMTDNYEQYF.

This clonotype occurred a few times. The J gene is TRBJ1-2, the V gene TRBV4-1, with unresolved D. CDR3 length: 13 residues. Germline values: CDR1 MGHRA, CDR2 YSYEKL. V was cut by 3 bases and J by 7 bases, with 12 bases left in between. CDR3 residues: CASSHNSKFGYTF. The CDR3 DNA reads as TGCGCCAGCAGCCATAACAGCAAGTTTGGCTACACCTTC.

This clonotype was picked up a small number of times. The chain has TRBV7-2 and TRBJ1-4; weak D call: TRBD1 (6 bases). V was cut by 5 bases and J by 7 bases, with 14 bases left in between. This CDR3 has 14 amino acids. The germline V gene has CDR1 SGHTA and CDR2 FQGNSA. Here the CDR3 DNA reads TGTGCCAGCAGCCGCGAGGCAGGGGTTGAAAAACTGTTTTTT. It codes for CASSREAGVEKLFF. The variable domain in full, completed from reference TRBV7-2 and TRBJ1-4, reads GAGVSQSPSNKVTEKGKDVELRCDPISGHTALYWYRQSLGQGLEFLIYFQGNSAPDKSGLPSDRFSAERTGGSVSTLTIQRTQQEDSAVYLCASSREAGVEKLFFGSGTQLSVL.

At least ten counts were recorded for this clonotype. The chain recombines TRBV19 with TRBJ2-5; a weak D match, TRBD2 (7 bases). Trimming stripped 7 bases from V and 4 bases from J, with 10 bases between. Per the germline V gene, CDR1 is LNHDA and CDR2 is SQIVND (reference sequence). The CDR3 totals 12 residues. The CDR3 reads CASTGEGETQYF. For the CDR3, the DNA is TGTGCCAGTACAGGGGAGGGAGAGACCCAGTACTTC.

This clonotype was counted ten times or more. This chain links TRBV7-2 with TRBJ2-2; weak D call: TRBD2 (5 bases). CDR1 and CDR2 (germline): SGHTA, FQGNSA. CDR3 length equals 13 residues. Trimming pared 10 bases from V and 0 bases from J, leaving 9 bases between. The CDR3 here is CATQRPNTGELFF. CDR3 in DNA: TGTGCCACACAGCGGCCGAACACCGGGGAGCTGTTTTTT.